The rows below give T cell receptor beta chains drawn from one sample of a study of cytomegalovirus exposure and HLA in healthy donors. Generated by immunoSEQ multiplex PCR, the TCRdb table keeps only in-frame clones and is missing some. The table includes around 100,000 clones, 75% to 85% detected once. Sequences were obtained from PBMCs. These receptors originate from a female donor in good health and CMV-seropositive. The CDR3 runs from the conserved cysteine through the conserved F or W. Fields, in order: J gene, D gene, V gene, clone size, CDR3 protein, CDR3 DNA. The D gene is left open where the match is weak. The listing skips clone size in some rows; elsewhere it reads once, few, many or a size class.

TRBJ1-4,.,TRBV11-2,few,CASRFGTPTNEKLFF,TGTGCCAGCAGGTTCGGGACACCAACTAATGAAAAACTGTTTTTT
TRBJ2-4,.,TRBV10-1,once,CASSETAAKNSQYF,TGCGCCAGCAGTGAGACTGCAGCCAAAAACAGTCAGTACTTC
TRBJ1-5,TRBD1,TRBV27,.,CASSRQGLNQPQHF,TGTGCCAGCAGCCGACAGGGCCTCAATCAGCCCCAGCATTTT
TRBJ2-1,TRBD1,TRBV7-9,.,CAWTGAYNEQFF,TGTGCCTGGACAGGGGCCTACAATGAGCAGTTCTTC
TRBJ2-7,TRBD1,TRBV7-9,.,CSSSLTGAPVSYEQYF,TGTTCCAGCAGCCTCACAGGGGCCCCGGTCTCCTACGAGCAGTACTTC
TRBJ2-2,TRBD2,TRBV30,.,CAWSVALAFGTGELFF,TGTGCCTGGAGTGTGGCACTAGCGTTTGGCACCGGGGAGCTGTTTTTT
TRBJ1-2,.,TRBV10-3,.,CAISESLGGYTF,TGTGCCATCAGTGAGTCTCTAGGCGGCTACACCTTC
TRBJ2-3,.,TRBV7-2,.,CASSLGGRAGSPQYF,TGTGCCAGCAGCTTAGGAGGCCGAGCGGGCTCCCCGCAGTATTTT
TRBJ2-3,TRBD2,TRBV11-2,.,CASSPLAGGPYTQYF,TGTGCCAGCAGCCCTCTAGCGGGGGGGCCCTATACGCAGTATTTT
TRBJ2-1,TRBD1,TRBV7-8,.,CASSLSGQGVGEQFF,TGTGCCAGCAGCTTATCGGGGCAGGGGGTCGGTGAGCAGTTCTTC
TRBJ1-2,TRBD1,TRBV5-1,.,CASSRTGTGANYGYTF,TGCGCCAGCAGCAGGACCGGGACAGGGGCTAACTATGGCTACACCTTC
TRBJ2-5,TRBD2,TRBV6-5,few,CASSSLAGGQETQYF,TGTGCCAGCAGTTCCCTAGCGGGGGGACAAGAGACCCAGTACTTC
TRBJ2-3,TRBD2,TRBV19,.,CASTPTSGRTDTQYF,TGTGCCAGTACCCCGACTAGCGGGCGCACAGATACGCAGTATTTT
TRBJ2-1,TRBD2,TRBV7-2,.,CASSPLAGDYYNEQFF,TGTGCCAGCAGCCCCCTAGCGGGAGACTACTACAATGAGCAGTTCTTC
TRBJ2-7,TRBD2,TRBV5-5,.,CASSSGLAGAQYEQYF,TGTGCCAGCAGCTCGGGACTAGCGGGGGCCCAGTACGAGCAGTACTTC
TRBJ1-2,.,TRBV10-2,once,CASSESGQRYGYTF,TGCGCCAGCAGTGAGTCAGGACAGCGCTATGGCTACACCTTC
TRBJ1-3,.,TRBV6-5,.,CASTGGNTIYF,TGTGCCAGCACCGGTGGAAACACCATATATTTT
TRBJ2-6,.,TRBV19,.,CASSIVAAGANVLTF,TGTGCCAGTAGTATCGTCGCGGCCGGGGCCAACGTCCTGACTTTC
TRBJ1-2,TRBD1,TRBV6-5,few,CASSPSRGRNYGYTF,TGTGCCAGCAGCCCATCCAGGGGGAGGAACTATGGCTACACCTTC
TRBJ1-2,.,TRBV6-1,once,CASSPRTDSYGYTF,TGTGCCAGCAGTCCCCGGACAGATTCCTATGGCTACACCTTC
TRBJ1-1,.,TRBV5-4,.,CASSLGGQVNTEAFF,TGTGCCAGCAGCTTGGGTGGGCAGGTGAACACTGAAGCTTTCTTT
TRBJ1-1,.,TRBV7-6,few,CASSLESITEAFF,TGTGCCAGCAGCTTAGAGTCTATCACTGAAGCTTTCTTT
TRBJ2-5,TRBD2,TRBV5-1,.,CASSLYPSGGPQPGGETQYF,TGCGCCAGCAGCTTGTACCCTAGCGGGGGGCCCCAGCCGGGGGGAGAGACCCAGTACTTC
TRBJ2-3,.,TRBV19,.,CASSIGRQASTDTQYF,TGTGCCAGTAGTATAGGGAGACAGGCCTCCACAGATACGCAGTATTTT
TRBJ2-2,TRBD2,TRBV5-6,.,CASSFLGSSGSSGELFF,TGTGCCAGCAGCTTTCTTGGGTCTAGCGGGAGCTCCGGGGAGCTGTTTTTT
TRBJ1-1,.,TRBV30,few,CAWSASRGYLNTEAFF,TGTGCCTGGAGTGCCTCTAGAGGTTATCTGAACACTGAAGCTTTCTTT
TRBJ2-5,.,TRBV23-1,.,CASSQSKGAQETQYF,TGCGCCAGCAGTCAATCTAAAGGAGCACAAGAGACCCAGTACTTC
TRBJ2-3,.,TRBV7-9,.,CASSPSDTTYIDTQYF,TGTGCCAGCAGCCCTTCGGACACCACTTATATAGATACGCAGTATTTT
TRBJ2-2,TRBD2,TRBV7-2,.,CASSLSRGGRVDTGELFF,TGTGCCAGCAGCCTTTCCCGAGGCGGGAGAGTAGACACCGGGGAGCTGTTTTTT
TRBJ2-7,.,TRBV7-9,.,CASAGGREYEQYF,TGTGCCAGCGCCGGGGGAAGGGAATACGAGCAGTACTTC
TRBJ2-3,TRBD2,TRBV7-2,.,CASSLAGGGGADTQYF,TGTGCCAGCAGCTTAGCAGGTGGCGGGGGGGCAGATACGCAGTATTTT
TRBJ2-1,.,TRBV6-1,.,CASRTLASAHNEQFF,TGTGCCAGCAGGACCCTCGCTAGCGCCCACAATGAGCAGTTCTTC
TRBJ2-7,TRBD2,TRBV11-2,.,CASASASGYYEQYF,TGTGCCAGCGCCTCGGCTAGCGGCTACTACGAGCAGTACTTC
TRBJ1-4,TRBD1,TRBV6-6,.,CASSSAGTADEKLFF,TGTGCCAGCAGTTCGGCCGGGACAGCAGACGAAAAACTGTTTTTT
TRBJ1-5,.,TRBV25-1,.,CASSEAGVNNQPQHF,TGTGCCAGCAGTGAGGCAGGGGTCAACAATCAGCCCCAGCATTTT
TRBJ2-2,.,TRBV6-1,.,CASNPQGPTGELFF,TGTGCCAGCAACCCACAGGGTCCCACCGGGGAGCTGTTTTTT
TRBJ2-7,TRBD2,TRBV5-1,.,CASSPGLAGGYEQYF,TGCGCCAGCAGCCCCGGACTAGCGGGGGGTTACGAGCAGTACTTC
TRBJ2-4,.,TRBV7-2,once,CASSLGLPIQYF,TGTGCCAGCAGCTTAGGACTGCCGATTCAGTACTTC
TRBJ1-4,TRBD1,TRBV11-2,.,CASSLQGAIEKLFF,TGTGCCAGCAGCTTACAGGGGGCTATTGAAAAACTGTTTTTT
TRBJ2-3,TRBD1,TRBV7-9,.,CASSSTRWGTGGTDTQYF,TGTGCCAGCAGCTCTACCCGCTGGGGGACAGGGGGGACAGATACGCAGTATTTT
TRBJ2-1,.,TRBV27,.,CASSPSQANEQFF,TGTGCCAGCAGTCCTTCTCAGGCGAATGAGCAGTTCTTC
TRBJ1-4,TRBD1,TRBV29-1,once,CSARDRGHEKLFF,TGCAGCGCCCGGGACAGGGGGCATGAAAAACTGTTTTTT
TRBJ2-3,.,TRBV11-3,.,CASSAEEADTQYF,TGTGCCAGCAGCGCTGAAGAGGCAGATACGCAGTATTTT
TRBJ2-5,TRBD1,TRBV27,.,CASSTHRGDQETQYF,TGTGCCAGCAGTACCCACAGGGGGGACCAAGAGACCCAGTACTTC
TRBJ2-2,.,TRBV29-1,.,CSGSGSLLTGELFF,TGCAGCGGATCCGGGTCCCTGTTAACCGGGGAGCTGTTTTTT
TRBJ2-2,TRBD2,TRBV11-3,.,CASSSSGGNTGELFF,TGTGCCAGCAGCTCTAGCGGGGGGAACACCGGGGAGCTGTTTTTT
TRBJ2-7,.,TRBV11-2,.,CASTPGAGPSSYEQYF,TGTGCCAGCACCCCTGGCGCGGGACCTAGCTCCTACGAGCAGTACTTC
TRBJ2-7,TRBD1,TRBV14,few,CASSRDRAGEQYF,TGTGCCAGCAGCCGTGACAGGGCCGGCGAGCAGTACTTC
TRBJ2-1,.,TRBV5-1,few,CASSLVDVRNNEQFF,TGCGCCAGCAGCTTGGTAGATGTGCGCAACAATGAGCAGTTCTTC
TRBJ1-2,TRBD1,TRBV6-5,.,CASSDRGGGYGYTF,TGTGCCAGCAGCGACAGGGGAGGCGGCTATGGCTACACCTTC
TRBJ2-5,.,TRBV6-1,.,CASGNRLGQETQYF,TGTGCCAGCGGGAACAGGTTGGGACAAGAGACCCAGTACTTC
TRBJ2-7,TRBD2,TRBV10-3,.,CAIEDPGLNYEQYF,TGTGCCATCGAGGATCCGGGACTAAACTACGAGCAGTACTTC
TRBJ1-5,.,TRBV2,.,CASTGFNSNQPQHF,TGTGCCAGTACGGGGTTCAACAGCAATCAGCCCCAGCATTTT
TRBJ1-5,TRBD1,TRBV19,few,CASSQGQGGQPQHF,TGTGCCAGTAGCCAGGGACAGGGTGGTCAGCCCCAGCATTTT
TRBJ1-3,.,TRBV19,.,CASSMEIGGYSGNTIYF,TGTGCCAGTAGTATGGAGATAGGGGGATACTCTGGAAACACCATATATTTT
TRBJ1-5,.,TRBV30,.,CAWSDRDQPQHF,TGTGCCTGGAGTGACAGGGACCAGCCCCAGCATTTT
TRBJ2-1,TRBD2,TRBV10-2,.,CASSPAGGEQFF,TGCGCCAGCAGTCCAGCGGGAGGTGAGCAGTTCTTC
TRBJ1-2,.,TRBV7-2,.,CASSYGQLDGYTF,TGTGCCAGCAGCTATGGACAGTTAGATGGCTACACCTTC
TRBJ1-3,TRBD1,TRBV11-2,.,CASSPGQGPGNTIYF,TGTGCCAGCAGCCCGGGACAGGGTCCTGGAAACACCATATATTTT